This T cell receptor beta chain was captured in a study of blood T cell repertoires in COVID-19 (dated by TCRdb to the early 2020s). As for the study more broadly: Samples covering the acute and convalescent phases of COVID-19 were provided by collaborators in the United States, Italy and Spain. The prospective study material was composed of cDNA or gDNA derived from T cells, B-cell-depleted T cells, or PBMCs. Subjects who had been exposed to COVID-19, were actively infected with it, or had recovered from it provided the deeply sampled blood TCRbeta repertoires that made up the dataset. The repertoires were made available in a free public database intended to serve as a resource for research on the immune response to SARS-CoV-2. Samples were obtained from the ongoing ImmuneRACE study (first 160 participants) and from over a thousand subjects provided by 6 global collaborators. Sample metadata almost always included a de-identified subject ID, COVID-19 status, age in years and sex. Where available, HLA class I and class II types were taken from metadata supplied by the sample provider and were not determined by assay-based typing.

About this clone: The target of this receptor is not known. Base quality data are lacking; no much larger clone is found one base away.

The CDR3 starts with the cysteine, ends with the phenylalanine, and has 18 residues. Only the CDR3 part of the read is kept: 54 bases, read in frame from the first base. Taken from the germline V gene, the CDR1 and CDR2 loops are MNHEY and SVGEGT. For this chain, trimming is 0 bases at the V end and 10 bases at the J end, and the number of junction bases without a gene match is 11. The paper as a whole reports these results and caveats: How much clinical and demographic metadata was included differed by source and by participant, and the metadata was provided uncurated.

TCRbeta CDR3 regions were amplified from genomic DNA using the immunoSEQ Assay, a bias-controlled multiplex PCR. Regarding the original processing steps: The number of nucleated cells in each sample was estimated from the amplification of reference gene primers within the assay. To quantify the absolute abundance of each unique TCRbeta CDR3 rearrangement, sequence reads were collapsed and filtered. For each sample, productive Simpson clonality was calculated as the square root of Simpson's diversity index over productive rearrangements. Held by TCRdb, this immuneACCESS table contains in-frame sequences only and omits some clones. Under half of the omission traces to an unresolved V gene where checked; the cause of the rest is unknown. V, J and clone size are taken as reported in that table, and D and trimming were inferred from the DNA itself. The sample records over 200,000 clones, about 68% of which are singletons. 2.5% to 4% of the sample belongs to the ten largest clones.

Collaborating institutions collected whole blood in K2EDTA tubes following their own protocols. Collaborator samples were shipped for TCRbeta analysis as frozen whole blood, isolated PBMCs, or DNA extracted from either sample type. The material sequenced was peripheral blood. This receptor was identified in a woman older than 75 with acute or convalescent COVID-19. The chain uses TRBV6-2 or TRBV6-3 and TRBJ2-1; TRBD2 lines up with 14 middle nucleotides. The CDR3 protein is CASSYSRLAGGLTGEQFF. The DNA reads TGTGCCAGCAGTTACTCGAGACTAGCGGGAGGGTTGACGGGGGAGCAGTTCTTC.